The 19 T cell receptor beta chains reported below all come from one sample, sequenced in a study of blood T cells in healthy people across ages (dated by TCRdb to about 2015). Library preparation employed 5' RACE. Sequencing used an Illumina HiSeq 2500. The second PCR ran for about 6 to 12 cycles and used a J-beta primer mix along with a sample-barcoded 5' primer. The raw public data were reprocessed by TCRdb itself: fastp quality trimming at Q25, MiXCR clonotype calling, in-frame beta chains only. Every distinct CDR3 protein forms one entry, paired with its most common genes and DNA. The sample yields 600,000 or so distinct CDR3 sequences; roughly 21% were counted once. The top ten hold approximately 3.6% of the sample. Sequenced input: blood. The receptors shown here come from a man between 65 and 80 years old in good health.

The rearrangement links TRBV9 to TRBJ1-4, with a possible D match to TRBD1 (5 bases). This CDR3 is 15 amino acids long. Germline CDR1 reads SGDLS; CDR2 reads YYNGEE. Trimming removed 4 bases at V and 7 bases at J, with 17 bases between. CDR3 sequence: CASSPVGGVGEKLFF. CDR3 nucleotides: TGTGCCAGCAGCCCAGTCGGGGGGGTTGGTGAAAAACTGTTTTTT. The entire variable domain, with the rest obtained from reference TRBV9 and TRBJ1-4, is as follows: DSGVTQTPKHLITATGQRVTLRCSPRSGDLSVYWYQQSLDQGLQFLIQYYNGEERAKGNILERFSAQQFPDLHSELNLSSLELGDSALYFCASSPVGGVGEKLFFGSGTQLSVL.

In its sample, this clonotype was seen a few times. The V call is TRBV11-1, the J call TRBJ2-2; the match to TRBD1 covers 9 bases. The CDR3 length is 15 residues. V shed 4 bases and J 0 bases; nucleotides not matched to a gene: 0. CDR1 is SGHAT and CDR2 is FQDESV in the germline V gene (reference sequence). The CDR3 nucleotides read TGTGCCAGCAGCTACAGGGGGCCGAACACCGGGGAGCTGTTTTTT. It encodes CASSYRGPNTGELFF.

This sequence joins TRBV11-2 and TRBJ2-5; D might be TRBD2 (5 bases). In germline, CDR1 is SGHAT, CDR2 FQNNGV. The CDR3 extends over 12 amino acids. With 4 bases removed from V and 13 bases from J, the gap between germline ends came to 16 bases. As DNA, the CDR3 is TGTGCCAGCAGCTCACTCGGACTGGATGGGTACTTC. As protein: CASSSLGLDGYF.

This chain uses TRBV7-3 with TRBJ2-1; TRBD1 might be the D (5 bases). Trimming removed 2 bases from V and 14 bases from J, with 19 bases in between. CDR1 is SGHTA, CDR2 FQGTGA, per germline. The CDR3 has 14 amino acids. CDR3 amino acids: CASSLAAGWDGKFF. The CDR3 DNA follows: TGTGCCAGCAGCTTAGCGGCAGGGTGGGATGGGAAGTTCTTC.

There are a few counts of this clonotype. Being one base from a much bigger clone, this may be a read error. The chain employs TRBV7-9 and TRBJ2-1; 10 positions match TRBD2. The CDR3 has 15 residues. CDR1 is SEHNR and CDR2 is FQNEAQ in the germline V gene (reference sequence). After removal of 5 bases from V and 7 bases from J, the junction contained 8 bases not matched to a gene. CDR3 coding DNA: TGTGCCAGCAGCCCCGGACTAGCGGTTACGAATGAGCAGTTCTTC. Amino acids: CASSPGLAVTNEQFF.

This clonotype was observed many times. This rearrangement joins TRBV9 to TRBJ2-3; D is possibly TRBD1 (6 bases). This CDR3 comprises 14 residues. The V end lost 4 bases, the J end lost 6 bases, and 15 bases lay between the germline ends. Per the germline V gene, CDR1 is SGDLS and CDR2 is YYNGEE. Here the CDR3 DNA reads TGTGCCAGCAGCCCCTGGAGCGACAGGGATACGCAGTATTTT. As protein: CASSPWSDRDTQYF.

The V gene is TRBV21-1, the J gene TRBJ2-7; TRBD2 reflects the table's D call only, with no check against the DNA. TRBV21-1 corresponds to a pseudogene. This CDR3 comprises 16 residues. The CDR3: CASSKGTSDPSYEQYF. CDR3 DNA: TGTGCCAGCAGTAAGGGGACTAGCGATCCCTCCTACGAGCAGTACTTC.

The chain joins TRBV7-3 to TRBJ2-1; 10 nucleotides match TRBD2. Germline CDR1 is SGHTA and CDR2 is FQGTGA. Trimming cost V 2 bases and J 6 bases; bases outside gene matches: 10. The CDR3 has 17 residues. DNA for the CDR3: TGTGCCAGCAGCTTAGCGTCCAGCGGGAGGGCCTCCAATGAGCAGTTCTTC. It specifies CASSLASSGRASNEQFF.

The chain carries TRBV5-4 and TRBJ2-5; 11 nucleotides match TRBD2. The ends lost 5 bases at V and 1 base at J; junction bases unmatched: 7. CDR1 and CDR2 (germline): SGHNT, YYREEE (reference sequence). This CDR3 is 16 amino acids long. For the CDR3, the DNA is TGTGCCAGCAGGTCCGGGACTAGCGGCCTCCAAGAGACCCAGTACTTC. Protein sequence: CASRSGTSGLQETQYF.

The chain is built from TRBV18 and TRBJ2-1, with D possibly TRBD1 on 5 matching bases. The CDR3 is made up of 15 amino acids. The ends were cut back, 0 bases at V and 5 bases at J, with 11 bases in the middle. Germline V gene sequence: CDR1 KGHSH, CDR2 LQKENI. CDR3 region: CASSPPQGRDNEQFF. CDR3 DNA: TGTGCCAGCTCACCACCCCAGGGTCGGGACAATGAGCAGTTCTTC.

The chain recombines TRBV20-1 with TRBJ2-5; 7 bases match TRBD1. The J call is in doubt because the DNA end fits TRBJ2-7 better. The CDR3 is 14 residues long. Germline V gives CDR1 DFQATT, CDR2 SNEGSKA (reference sequence). For the CDR3, the DNA is TGCAGTGCTACCAGGGGTGGACAGGCCTACGAGCAGTACTTC. Protein sequence: CSATRGGQAYEQYF.

This clonotype was seen a few times. This chain uses TRBV7-3 with TRBJ2-7, with 10 bases aligning to TRBD2. CDR1 SGHTA and CDR2 FQGTGA come from the germline V gene. There are 15 residues in the CDR3. V lost 2 bases and J lost 7; bases outside the gene matches: 8. The CDR3 coding sequence is TGTGCCAGCAGCTTACGGCTAGCGGGAGTAGGGGAGCAGTACTTC. Amino acid sequence: CASSLRLAGVGEQYF. The full variable domain, its missing parts supplied by reference TRBV7-3 and TRBJ2-7, is GAGVSQTPSNKVTEKGKYVELRCDPISGHTALYWYRQSLGQGPEFLIYFQGTGAADDSGLPNDRFFAVRPEGSVSTLKIQRTERGDSAVYLCASSLRLAGVGEQYFGPGTRLTVT.

The rearrangement uses TRBV7-9 and TRBJ2-2; 8 nucleotides align to TRBD2. Germline CDR1 SEHNR, CDR2 FQNEAQ (reference sequence). With 6 bases clipped from V and 0 bases from J, the junction kept 9 bases outside the gene matches. The CDR3 runs 17 residues. CDR3 in amino acids: CASRPPGLGANTGELFF. The CDR3 bases are TGTGCCAGCAGGCCTCCGGGACTAGGGGCGAACACCGGGGAGCTGTTTTTT. Using reference TRBV7-9 and TRBJ2-2 for the parts outside the CDR3, the full variable domain is DTGVSQNPRHKITKRGQNVTFRCDPISEHNRLYWYRQTLGQGPEFLTYFQNEAQLEKSRLLSDRFSAERPKGSFSTLEIQRTEQGDSAMYLCASRPPGLGANTGELFFGEGSRLTVL.

This clonotype occurred a few times. V is TRBV20-1 and J is TRBJ2-7; the D is unclear. CDR3 length equals 13 residues. Trimming removed 7 bases from V and 1 base from J, with 14 bases in between. CDR1 is DFQATT and CDR2 is SNEGSKA in the germline V gene (reference sequence). DNA for the CDR3: TGCAGTGGGGTTGTTCTAGGTTCCTACGAGCAGTACTTC. This codes for CSGVVLGSYEQYF.

There are a few counts of this clonotype. The rearrangement joins TRBV7-8 to TRBJ2-5; the match to TRBD1 covers 9 bases. The ends lost 4 bases at V and 0 bases at J; junction bases unmatched: 6. The CDR3 extends over 16 amino acids. From germline, CDR1 is SGHVS and CDR2 FQNEAQ. The DNA for the CDR3 is TGTGCCAGCAGCTCCACAGGGGGCTCGTACCAAGAGACCCAGTACTTC. Translated: CASSSTGGSYQETQYF.

In this sample, this clonotype turned up a few times. The chain has TRBV19 and TRBJ2-5; 12 nucleotides match TRBD2. The DNA matches TRBJ2-7 better at its end, which makes the J call doubtful. The germline CDR1 and CDR2 sequences are LNHDA and SQIVND (reference sequence). The CDR3 runs to 14 residues. CDR3 DNA sequence: TGTGCCAGTAGTGTGGGACTAGCGGGCAGCGAGCAGTACTTC. This sequence encodes CASSVGLAGSEQYF.

This clonotype showed up just a few times. The CDR3 coding sequence is TGTGCCAGCAGTTTCGTTGCCTCCGACTATGGCTACACCTTC. It translates to CASSFVASDYGYTF. J is TRBJ1-2 and V is TRBV28, with D hard to call. CDR3 size: 14 residues. The germline CDR1 and CDR2 sequences are MDHEN and SYDVKM. Between the trimmed V and J ends, which lost 3 bases and 3 bases, there was a span of 11 bases.

This clonotype was counted a few times. The chain uses TRBV9 and TRBJ1-6; D unclear. V was cut by 0 bases and J by 8 bases, with 9 bases left in between. Per the germline V gene, CDR1 is SGDLS and CDR2 is YYNGEE. This CDR3 region has 14 residues. The CDR3 DNA sequence: TGTGCCAGCAGCGTAGATCAGGAAGATTCACCCCTCCACTTT. Amino acids: CASSVDQEDSPLHF. The complete variable domain, with remaining parts taken from reference TRBV9 and TRBJ1-6, reads DSGVTQTPKHLITATGQRVTLRCSPRSGDLSVYWYQQSLDQGLQFLIQYYNGEERAKGNILERFSAQQFPDLHSELNLSSLELGDSALYFCASSVDQEDSPLHFGNGTRLTVT.

The chain joins TRBV6-5 to TRBJ2-3; D is unresolved. Germline V CDR1 and CDR2: MNHEY, SVGAGI. Trimming pared 5 bases from V and 0 bases from J, leaving 9 bases between. The CDR3 runs to 14 residues. The CDR3 sequence: CASSRAESTDTQYF. The CDR3 coding sequence is TGTGCCAGCAGTAGGGCGGAAAGCACAGATACGCAGTATTTT.